The present T cell receptor beta chain was sequenced within a study of beta chain features in type 1 diabetes. Study in general: Regarding age, gender and cell yields, patients proved similar to healthy donors. General study points: TCRB CDR3 length was moderately but significantly reduced in all four CD4+ subsets of Type 1 diabetes patients. Equally in patients and controls, PCR might preferentially amplify shorter templates.

Reverse transcribing all isolated RNA meant expressed TCRB transcripts were sequenced. Data came from immunoSEQ multiplex PCR; TCRdb stores just in-frame clones and leaves some out. The profile covers over 500,000 clones, with around 16% appearing a single time and approximately 0.099% taken by the ten largest. The CDR3 totals 14 residues. The V and J ends lost 5 bases and 8 bases respectively, with 18 bases between them. From germline, CDR1 is SGHTA and CDR2 FQGNSA. On this clone itself: What it binds is unknown.

The sample taken for sequencing was naive CD4+ T cells from blood. The chain joins TRBV7-2 to TRBJ1-2; unclear D gene. This TCR came from a man younger than 35 in good health. CDR3: CASSVDPGKWGYTF. DNA for the CDR3: TGTGCCAGCAGCGTAGACCCGGGCAAGTGGGGCTACACCTTC.